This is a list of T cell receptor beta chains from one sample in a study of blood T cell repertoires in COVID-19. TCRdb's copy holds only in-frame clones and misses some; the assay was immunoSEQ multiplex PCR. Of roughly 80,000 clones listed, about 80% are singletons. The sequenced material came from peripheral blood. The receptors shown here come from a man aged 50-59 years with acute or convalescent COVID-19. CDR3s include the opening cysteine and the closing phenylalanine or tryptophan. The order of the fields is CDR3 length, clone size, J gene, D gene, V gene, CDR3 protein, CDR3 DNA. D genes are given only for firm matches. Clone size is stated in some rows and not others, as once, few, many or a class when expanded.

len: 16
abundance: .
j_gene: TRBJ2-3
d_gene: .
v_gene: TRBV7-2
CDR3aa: CASSLGLIQSTDTQYF
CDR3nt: TGTGCCAGCAGCTTAGGACTGATCCAAAGCACAGATACGCAGTATTTT

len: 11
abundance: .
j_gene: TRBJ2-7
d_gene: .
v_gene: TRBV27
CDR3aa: CASTQGAKQYF
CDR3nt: TGTGCCAGCACTCAGGGCGCCAAGCAGTACTTC

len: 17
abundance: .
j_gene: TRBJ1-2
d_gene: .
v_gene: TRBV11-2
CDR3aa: CASSPGQGTAYNYGYTF
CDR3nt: TGTGCCAGCAGCCCCGGGCAGGGGACCGCCTATAACTATGGCTACACCTTC

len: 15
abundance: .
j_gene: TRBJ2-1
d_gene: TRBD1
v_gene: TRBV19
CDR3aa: CASSIDLRGRSEQFF
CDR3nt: TGTGCCAGTAGTATAGACTTAAGGGGGCGCAGTGAGCAGTTCTTC

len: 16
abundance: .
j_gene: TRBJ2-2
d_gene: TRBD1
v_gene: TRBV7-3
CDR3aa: CASSTTPRTGTGELFF
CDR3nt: TGTGCCAGCAGCACAACACCCCGGACAGGGACCGGGGAGCTGTTTTTT

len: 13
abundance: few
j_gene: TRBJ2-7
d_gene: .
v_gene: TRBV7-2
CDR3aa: CASRRGRSYEQYF
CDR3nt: TGTGCCAGCAGAAGGGGCAGGTCCTACGAGCAGTACTTC

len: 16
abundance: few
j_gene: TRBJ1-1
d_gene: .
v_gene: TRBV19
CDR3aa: CASSIVRGQMGTEAFF
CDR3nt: TGTGCCAGTAGTATAGTAAGAGGACAGATGGGCACTGAAGCTTTCTTT

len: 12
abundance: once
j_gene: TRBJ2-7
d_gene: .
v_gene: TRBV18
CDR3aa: CASSEAGAEQYF
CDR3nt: TGTGCCAGCTCGGAGGCAGGGGCCGAGCAGTACTTC

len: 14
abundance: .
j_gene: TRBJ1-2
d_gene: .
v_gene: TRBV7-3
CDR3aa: CASSLTSLGMRYTF
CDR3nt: TGTGCCAGCAGCTTAACGTCGCTAGGCATGCGCTACACCTTC

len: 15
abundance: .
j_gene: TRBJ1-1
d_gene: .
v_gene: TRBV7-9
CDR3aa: CASSPRQGGNTEAFF
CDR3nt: TGTGCCAGCAGCCCTCGCCAGGGAGGGAACACTGAAGCTTTCTTT

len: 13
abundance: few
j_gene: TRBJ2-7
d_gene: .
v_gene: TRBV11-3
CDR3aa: CASSFGQSDEQYF
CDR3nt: TGTGCCAGCAGCTTTGGACAGTCGGACGAGCAGTACTTC

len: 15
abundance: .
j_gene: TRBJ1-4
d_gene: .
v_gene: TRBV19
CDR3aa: CASSRTGMANEKLFF
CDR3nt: TGTGCCAGTAGTCGTACAGGGATGGCAAATGAAAAACTGTTTTTT

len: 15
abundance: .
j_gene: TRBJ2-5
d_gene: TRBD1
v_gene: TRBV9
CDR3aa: CASSDTGGRLETQYF
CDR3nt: TGTGCCAGCAGCGACACAGGGGGCAGGCTGGAGACCCAGTACTTC

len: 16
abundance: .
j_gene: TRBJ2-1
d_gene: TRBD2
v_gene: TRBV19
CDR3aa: CATTLLTSGGYNEQFF
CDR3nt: TGTGCCACCACACTTCTGACTAGCGGGGGTTACAATGAGCAGTTCTTC

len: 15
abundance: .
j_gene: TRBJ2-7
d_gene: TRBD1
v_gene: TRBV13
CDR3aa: CASSQWGQGSYEQYF
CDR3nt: TGTGCCAGCAGCCAGTGGGGACAGGGCTCCTACGAGCAGTACTTC

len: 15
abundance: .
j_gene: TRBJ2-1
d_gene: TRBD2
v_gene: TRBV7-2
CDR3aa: CASSSSGGVYNEQFF
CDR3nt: TGTGCCAGCAGCTCATCGGGGGGGGTCTACAATGAGCAGTTCTTC

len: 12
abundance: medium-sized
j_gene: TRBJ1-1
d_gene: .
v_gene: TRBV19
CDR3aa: CASNSGNTEAFF
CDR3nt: TGTGCCAGTAACAGCGGGAACACTGAAGCTTTCTTT

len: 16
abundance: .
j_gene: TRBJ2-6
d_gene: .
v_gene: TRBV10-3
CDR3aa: CAIMGQISAGANVLTF
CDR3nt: TGTGCCATCATGGGACAAATTTCCGCAGGGGCCAACGTCCTGACTTTC

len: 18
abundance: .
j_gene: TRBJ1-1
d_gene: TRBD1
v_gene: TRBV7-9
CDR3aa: CASSLGDYRGPANTEAFF
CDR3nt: TGTGCCAGCAGCTTAGGAGATTACAGGGGGCCGGCGAACACTGAAGCTTTCTTT

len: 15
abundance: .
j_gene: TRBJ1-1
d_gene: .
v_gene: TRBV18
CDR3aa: CASSPRLTQITEAFF
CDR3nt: TGTGCCAGCTCACCTCGACTAACCCAAATCACTGAAGCTTTCTTT

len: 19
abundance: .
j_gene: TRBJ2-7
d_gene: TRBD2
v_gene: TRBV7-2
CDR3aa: CASSLRFRVTSGPSGEQYF
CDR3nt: TGTGCCAGCAGCCTCCGCTTTCGGGTTACTAGCGGCCCCTCGGGCGAGCAGTACTTC

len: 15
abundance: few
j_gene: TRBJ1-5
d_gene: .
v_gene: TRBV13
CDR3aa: CASSLNQGMDQPQHF
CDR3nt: TGTGCCAGCAGCTTAAACCAGGGAATGGATCAGCCCCAGCATTTT

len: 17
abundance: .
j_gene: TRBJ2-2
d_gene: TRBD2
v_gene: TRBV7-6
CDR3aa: CASRPTSGVLRTGELFF
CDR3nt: TGTGCCAGCAGGCCGACTAGCGGGGTGCTCAGGACCGGGGAGCTGTTTTTT

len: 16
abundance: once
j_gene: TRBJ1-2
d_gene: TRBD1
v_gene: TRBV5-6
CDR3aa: CASSKPGQGAYYGYTF
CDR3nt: TGTGCCAGCAGCAAACCGGGACAGGGGGCGTACTATGGCTACACCTTC

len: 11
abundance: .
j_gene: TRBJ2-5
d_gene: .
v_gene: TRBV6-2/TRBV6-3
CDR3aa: CASSYLQSQYF
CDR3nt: TGTGCCAGCAGTTACCTCCAGTCCCAGTACTTC

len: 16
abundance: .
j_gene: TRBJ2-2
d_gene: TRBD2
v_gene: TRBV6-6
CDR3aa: CASSRTSGDNTGELFF
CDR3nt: TGTGCCAGCAGTCGCACTAGCGGGGATAACACCGGGGAGCTGTTTTTT

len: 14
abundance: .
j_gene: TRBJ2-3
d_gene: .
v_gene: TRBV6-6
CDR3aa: CASRQTASTDTQYF
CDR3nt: TGTGCCAGCCGCCAGACAGCTAGCACAGATACGCAGTATTTT

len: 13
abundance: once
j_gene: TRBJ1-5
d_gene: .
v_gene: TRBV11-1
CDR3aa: CASSSDRLQPQHF
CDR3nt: TGTGCCAGCAGCTCTGACAGGCTCCAGCCCCAGCATTTT

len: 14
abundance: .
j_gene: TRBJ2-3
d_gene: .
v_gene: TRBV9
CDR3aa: CASSVAVDTDTQYF
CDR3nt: TGTGCCAGCAGCGTAGCGGTCGACACAGATACGCAGTATTTT

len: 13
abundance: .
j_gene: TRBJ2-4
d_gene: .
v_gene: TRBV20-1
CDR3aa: CSASATVKNIQYF
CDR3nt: TGCAGTGCTAGTGCGACAGTCAAAAACATTCAGTACTTC